This T cell receptor beta chain was captured in a study of control samples from healthy donors and cancer patients. CDR1 and CDR2 (germline): SGHAT, FQNNGV. Trimming shortened V by 5 bases and J by 0 bases, and 10 bases separated the two germline ends. CDR3 length: 14 amino acids. This clone was found once. Repertoires were generated with immunoSEQ multiplex PCR, while TCRdb's copy carries only in-frame clones and drops some. Seen here are more than 150,000 clones, 85% to 95% observed once, and the top ten hold over 1.1%. The material sequenced was blood. The chain uses TRBV11-2 and TRBJ1-2; unclear D gene. This sequence originates from a man aged 18 to 30 in good health. This CDR3 reads CASSRSTTNYGYTF. The CDR3, as DNA: TGTGCCAGCAGCAGGTCCACTACTAACTATGGCTACACCTTC.